This is a list of T cell receptor beta chains from one sample in a study of OX40 agonist ivuxolimab in advanced cancers. Using immunoSEQ multiplex PCR, the repertoire was profiled, and TCRdb retains in-frame clones only, with some absent. The sample includes approximately 69,000 clones, 70% to 90% seen only once; the top ten take approximately 2.8%. The specimen was CD4+ or CD8+ T cells sorted from blood, collected in a trial of the OX40 agonist ivuxolimab. Receptor source: an adult with an advanced solid tumor such as melanoma, head and neck, liver or kidney cancer. Both conserved end residues are part of each CDR3. A D gene is named only where the DNA matches it firmly. Clone size, where shown, is once, few, many, or a class for clones that have expanded.

D,size,J,V,DNA,CDR3
TRBD2,once,TRBJ2-3,TRBV4-1,TGCGCCAGCAGCCAAGCGCTACTAGCGGGAGGCACAGATACGCAGTATTTT,CASSQALLAGGTDTQYF
.,.,TRBJ1-1,TRBV2,TGTGCCAGCAGTGGACTAGACTCGATCGGGGCTCCCACAGGGAATACTGAAGCTTTCTTT,CASSGLDSIGAPTGNTEAFF
TRBD2,few,TRBJ2-7,TRBV2,TGTGCCAGCAGTCCTCTAGCTAGCGGTTACGAGCAGTACTTC,CASSPLASGYEQYF
.,.,TRBJ2-3,TRBV6-1,TGTGCCAGCAGGCGGGACGGCACAGATACGCAGTATTTT,CASRRDGTDTQYF
TRBD1,.,TRBJ1-4,TRBV4-1,TGCGCCAGCAGCCTGGGACAGGGCGCTGGTTATGAAAAACTGTTTTTT,CASSLGQGAGYEKLFF
TRBD1,.,TRBJ2-5,TRBV5-1,TGCGCCAGCAGACCCGGGACAGGGGGCCAAGAGACCCAGTACTTC,CASRPGTGGQETQYF
TRBD2,.,TRBJ2-1,TRBV7-6,TGTGCCAGCAGCTTGTTCCGGACTAGCGGAGGGGGAAACAATGAGCAGTTCTTC,CASSLFRTSGGGNNEQFF
TRBD2,.,TRBJ2-5,TRBV11-3,TGTGCCAGCAGCTCTCGGGCTAGCGGGAGAGCTAGGGAGACCCAGTACTTC,CASSSRASGRARETQYF
.,.,TRBJ2-3,TRBV10-1,TGCGCCAGCAGTGAGGGGGGCACAGATACGCAGTATTTT,CASSEGGTDTQYF
TRBD1,.,TRBJ2-7,TRBV7-8,TGTGCCAGCAGCTTAGAGGGGACGGAAGACAGGGCGTACTTC,CASSLEGTEDRAYF
TRBD2,.,TRBJ2-1,TRBV5-1,TGCGCCAGCAGCTTGGGTCTCGGGGGGGCGGATGAGCAGTTCTTC,CASSLGLGGADEQFF
.,.,TRBJ2-7,TRBV28,TGTGCCAGCAGTTCCGGCGCCTTGCTGTCCTACGAGCAGTACTTC,CASSSGALLSYEQYF
.,.,TRBJ1-1,TRBV28,TGTGCCAGTAGGGAGGTCCCAAAACCTGAAGCTTTCTTT,CASREVPKPEAFF
.,.,TRBJ2-7,TRBV7-2,TGTGCCAGCAGCTCCCTAGGTTACGAGCAGTACTTC,CASSSLGYEQYF
.,.,TRBJ1-6,TRBV5-1,TGCGCCAGCAGCTTGGTTCGGTGGGGTTCACCCCTCCACTTT,CASSLVRWGSPLHF
TRBD1,.,TRBJ2-7,TRBV19,TGTGCCAGTAGTCCGGGACAGGGCCCCTCCGAGCAGTACTTC,CASSPGQGPSEQYF
.,.,TRBJ1-1,TRBV14,TGTGCCAGCAGCCAAGAAAGGTTGACTGAAGCTTTCTTT,CASSQERLTEAFF